This note documents a single T cell receptor beta chain sequence. The CDR3 runs 13 residues. The V end was cut by 0 bases, the J end by 10 bases, with 12 bases between. Germline-derived CDR1 and CDR2 are LGHNA and YSLEER. This entry comes from a study of cytomegalovirus exposure and HLA in healthy donors. The PCR had 60 Vbeta and 13 Jbeta primers. Clones were sequenced by immunoSEQ multiplex PCR, and TCRdb holds only the in-frame ones, with some missing. The sample comprises 150,000 to 200,000 clones, just over 75% of which are singletons, and 1.4% rests with the top ten. Sequencing was done on a sample of PBMCs. The rearrangement joins TRBV4-3 to TRBJ1-1, with a weak D call TRBD1 (5 bases). This TCR came from a woman under 40 in good health and CMV-seropositive. CDR3 sequence (DNA): TGCGCCAGCAGCCAAGATTTTGGCGGGGGAGCTTTCTTT. Its protein product is CASSQDFGGGAFF.